Each of the 18 T cell receptor beta chains below was sequenced from the same sample in a study of T cell repertoires in cytomegalovirus infection. Their recognized antigens are unknown. Each CDR3 protein gets one entry after TCRdb re-called the reads with MiXCR. The profile shows approximately 83,000 distinct CDR3 sequences, 20% to 30% of them singletons. This sample comprised CD8+ T cells from cultured PBMCs, obtained from culture after CMV antigen stimulation. These receptor sequences come from a human donor in good health (CMV status not recorded). Some clones in this sample may be carry-over from other donors' samples.

The chain carries TRBV7-9 and TRBJ1-4, with D perhaps matching TRBD1 (5 bases). Germline CDR1 reads SEHNR; CDR2 reads FQNEAQ (reference sequence). CDR3 length equals 15 residues. Trimming removed 5 bases from V and 6 bases from J, with 16 bases in between. The DNA of the CDR3 is TGTGCCAGCAGCATATGGACACAGGAGCATGAAAAACTGTTTTTT. Protein sequence: CASSIWTQEHEKLFF.

This clonotype appeared a few times. This chain links TRBV28 with TRBJ2-6; a possible D gene is TRBD1 (5 bases). V lost 5 bases and J lost 0, with 8 bases in between. The CDR3 is 15 amino acids. Germline CDR1 MDHEN, CDR2 SYDVKM. The CDR3 DNA reads TGTGCCAGCAGTACCGACAGCTCTGGGGCCAACGTCCTGACTTTC. Its translation is CASSTDSSGANVLTF. The full variable domain, in which reference TRBV28 and TRBJ2-6 provide the parts outside the CDR3, is DVKVTQSSRYLVKRTGEKVFLECVQDMDHENMFWYRQDPGLGLRLIYFSYDVKMKEKGDIPEGYSVSREKKERFSLILESASTNQTSMYLCASSTDSSGANVLTFGAGSRLTVL.

This chain uses TRBV6-6 with TRBJ1-5; 9 bases match TRBD1. V shed 5 bases, J shed 6 bases, and the junction held 8 bases outside the gene matches. The CDR3 extends over 15 amino acids. Germline-derived CDR1 and CDR2 are MNHNY and SVGAGI (reference sequence). In nucleotides, the CDR3 is TGTGCCAGCAGTACCTGGACAGGGGAGGGTCAGCCCCAGCATTTT. This translates into CASSTWTGEGQPQHF.

The sample holds many counts of this clonotype. The chain combines TRBV7-2 with TRBJ2-1; TRBD2 aligns across 10 bases. CDR1 is SGHTA and CDR2 is FQGNSA in the germline V gene. The V segment lost 5 bases and the J segment 0 bases; nucleotides outside the gene matches: 1. The CDR3 is 15 residues long. CDR3: CASSRTSGSYNEQFF. Written as DNA, the CDR3 is TGTGCCAGCAGCAGGACTAGCGGCTCCTACAATGAGCAGTTCTTC.

Worth noting for this clonotype: A read error may explain this, as a much larger clone is one base away. The chain recombines TRBV7-2 with TRBJ2-1; 7 positions agree with TRBD1. V shed 2 bases and J 6 bases; nucleotides not matched to a gene: 7. The CDR3 has 15 amino acids. Germline CDR1 is SGHTA and CDR2 is FQGNSA. CDR3 amino acids: CASSLYRGIGNEQFF. In nucleotides, the CDR3 is TGTGCCAGCAGCTTATACAGGGGAATTGGCAATGAGCAGTTCTTC.

V and J are TRBV11-2 and TRBJ1-4; D gene ambiguous. There are 14 residues in the CDR3. Germline V gene sequence: CDR1 SGHAT, CDR2 FQNNGV. Trimming cost V 3 bases and J 0 bases, with 5 bases left between them. The CDR3, as DNA: TGTGCCAGCAGCTTGACAACAACTAATGAAAAACTGTTTTTT. Translating gives CASSLTTTNEKLFF.

This clonotype came up a few times. The rearrangement links TRBV5-6 to TRBJ1-1; 7 bases match TRBD1. The V and J ends lost 2 bases and 4 bases, in that order; junction bases with no gene match: 5. Germline assignment: CDR1 SGHDT and CDR2 YYEEEE. CDR3 length equals 14 residues. CDR3 sequence (DNA): TGTGCCAGCAGCTTTGGGACAGACAGCACTGAAGCTTTCTTT. Translated: CASSFGTDSTEAFF.

This clonotype was detected only a few times. The rearrangement joins TRBV7-9 to TRBJ2-1; no definite D call. The CDR3 consists of 15 residues. Germline CDR1 is SEHNR and CDR2 is FQNEAQ (reference sequence). Trimming took off 3 bases at V and 2 bases at J, with 11 bases between the two ends. The CDR3 reads CASSFNDYPYNEQFF. CDR3 nucleotides: TGTGCCAGCAGCTTTAATGATTACCCCTACAATGAGCAGTTCTTC.

This clonotype was detected many times. The chain uses TRBV27 and TRBJ1-1, with D unclear. The germline V and J ends were trimmed by 3 bases and 2 bases, with 7 bases remaining between them. Germline CDR1 MNHEY, CDR2 SMNVEV (reference sequence). The CDR3 extends over 13 amino acids. CDR3 DNA sequence: TGTGCCAGCAGTTTTGGAGGAAACACTGAAGCTTTCTTT. The encoded protein is CASSFGGNTEAFF.

This clonotype was detected only a few times. This rearrangement joins TRBV7-9 to TRBJ1-1; a weak D match, TRBD1 (6 bases). The CDR3 covers 15 residues. Between the trimmed V and J ends, which lost 5 bases and 0 bases, there was a span of 13 bases. The germline V gene has CDR1 SEHNR and CDR2 FQNEAQ (reference sequence). CDR3 DNA: TGTGCCAGCAGCCCCCGGGGGCCTCTGAACACTGAAGCTTTCTTT. Amino acid sequence: CASSPRGPLNTEAFF.

This clonotype was recorded many times. V gene TRBV7-8 combines with J gene TRBJ1-1, with D unresolved. V was cut by 5 bases and J by 0 bases, with 16 bases left in between. Germline V gene sequence: CDR1 SGHVS, CDR2 FQNEAQ. CDR3 size: 16 residues. The CDR3 sequence is CASSHRATALNTEAFF. The CDR3 nucleotides read TGTGCCAGCAGCCACCGGGCTACGGCCCTGAACACTGAAGCTTTCTTT.

The chain employs TRBV6-1 and TRBJ2-1; 11 bases line up with TRBD2. Germline CDR1 and CDR2: MNHNS and SASEGT. This CDR3 has 14 residues. Trimming removed 10 bases from V and 9 bases from J; junction bases left unmatched: 11. CDR3 in amino acids: CATRSGGARIEQFF. In DNA form, the CDR3 reads TGTGCCACGCGTAGCGGGGGGGCCAGAATTGAGCAGTTCTTC.

This clonotype was picked up a small number of times. The CDR3 reads CASSLDPLAGGRNEQFF. CDR3 sequence (DNA): TGTGCCAGCAGCTTAGATCCCCTAGCGGGGGGGCGGAATGAGCAGTTCTTC. The chain carries TRBV7-3 and TRBJ2-1; 12 bases agree with TRBD2. Trimming cost V 2 bases and J 7 bases; bases outside gene matches: 9. Germline CDR1 is SGHTA and CDR2 is FQGTGA. The CDR3 is 17 amino acids.

Of note for this clonotype: This may be a read error, as it is one base from a much larger clone. The CDR3 does not end in the conserved phenylalanine or tryptophan, so this is likely a read error. The chain carries TRBV4-1 and TRBJ1-5, with unresolved D. The CDR3 runs to 16 residues. The germline V gene has CDR1 MGHRA and CDR2 YSYEKL. Trimming cost V 0 bases and J 1 base, with 10 bases left between them. CDR3 DNA: TGCGCCAGCAGCCAAGATGACGGGGTCAGCAATCAGCCCCAGCATTCT. Translated, it gives CASSQDDGVSNQPQHS.

In its sample, this clonotype was seen a few times. The rearrangement joins TRBV7-3 to TRBJ2-5; TRBD2 aligns across 10 bases. CDR1 and CDR2 from the germline V gene are SGHTA and FQGTGA. The CDR3 totals 15 residues. Trimming took 3 bases from V and 2 from J; bases not matched to a gene: 3. This CDR3 is CASSLSGGVQETQYF. CDR3 nucleotides: TGTGCCAGCAGCTTGAGCGGGGGGGTTCAAGAGACCCAGTACTTC.

The V gene is TRBV7-9, the J gene TRBJ1-6; weak D call: TRBD1 (5 bases). The CDR3 sequence is 15 residues long. Trimming shortened V by 5 bases and J by 2 bases, and 10 bases separated the two germline ends. CDR1 and CDR2 (germline): SEHNR, FQNEAQ (reference sequence). CDR3 sequence (DNA): TGTGCCAGCAGCCTTAGGGGCCCCTATAATTCACCCCTCCACTTT. Its protein is CASSLRGPYNSPLHF.

The chain carries TRBV12-3 or TRBV12-4 and TRBJ2-3, with 9 bases aligning to TRBD2. Germline trimming cut 6 bases from V and 2 bases from J; bases unmatched to any gene: 3. The CDR3 contains 14 residues. In DNA, the CDR3 is TGTGCCAGCAGGGGACTAGCCAACACAGATACGCAGTATTTT. Translation: CASRGLANTDTQYF.

Only a few counts were recorded for this clonotype. The J gene is TRBJ1-1, the V gene TRBV19; D not certain. Germline values: CDR1 LNHDA, CDR2 SQIVND (reference sequence). V was cut by 6 bases and J by 0 bases, with 23 bases left in between. The length of the CDR3 is 18 residues. The CDR3 bases are TGTGCCAGTAGACCCCTCGCGGAAGGTTACTTCGTGAACACTGAAGCTTTCTTT. Residues: CASRPLAEGYFVNTEAFF.